There are many counts of the clone carrying this TCR beta chain. Its specificity is unknown. The diagnosis combined clinical symptoms, thyroxine, TRAb, thyroid ultrasound and orbital computed tomography scans. The sample comes from a study of Graves' ophthalmopathy and Graves' hyperthyroidism. Study-wide results and limits: Researchers report that a 13-signature model separated ophthalmopathy from stable hyperthyroidism, posting about 88% sensitivity and roughly 81% specificity.

Transcripts of RNA were the source for amplifying TCR beta CDR3 regions. HTBI-primed first-round RT-PCR preceded second-round multiplex PCR. TCRdb re-called the multiplex PCR reads through MiXCR, storing one row per CDR3 protein. The table records about 400,000 distinct CDR3 sequences, just over 15% of them present only once. CDR3 length equals 11 residues. Trimming took off 4 bases at V and 5 bases at J, with 6 bases between the two ends. The chain combines TRBV12-3 or TRBV12-4 with TRBJ2-7; D gene ambiguous. The sample taken for sequencing was peripheral blood. This receptor was identified in a woman aged 18-29 years with stable Graves' hyperthyroidism. The CDR3, as DNA: TGTGCCAGCAGTTCCTTCGACGAGCAGTACTTC. Its translation: CASSSFDEQYF.